These 8 T cell receptor beta chains share one sample of origin, sequenced in a study of technical replicates of blood from several donors. The repertoire was sequenced with immunoSEQ multiplex PCR; TCRdb's copy has only in-frame clones and lacks some. Of some 70,000 clones listed, 80% to 95% are singletons. Sequenced: T cells isolated from PBMCs. The receptors stem from a human donor in good health.

CDR3 nucleotides: TGTGCCAGCAGCTTGGGGGACAGGATCGATGAAAAACTGTTTTTT. It specifies CASSLGDRIDEKLFF. The chain links TRBV5-8 to TRBJ1-4, with TRBD1 matching over 8 bases. Looked up from germline, CDR1 is SGHTS and CDR2 is YDEGEE. The junction had 4 bases not matched to a gene; V was cut back by 0 bases and J by 6 bases. The CDR3 consists of 15 residues. Variable domain in full (rest from reference TRBV5-8 and TRBJ1-4): EAGVTQSPTHLIKTRGQQATLRCSPISGHTSVYWYQQALGLGLQFLLWYDEGEERNRGNFPPRFSGRQFPNYSSELNVNALELEDSALYLCASSLGDRIDEKLFFGSGTQLSVL.

This sequence joins TRBV5-4 and TRBJ2-3; D is undetermined. V lost 1 base, J lost 6 bases, and 12 bases lay in between. This CDR3 has 14 residues. CDR1 and CDR2 from the germline V gene are SGHNT and YYREEE (reference sequence). In DNA, the CDR3 is TGTGCCAGCAGCTTGCGCCGCGACGGGGATACGCAGTATTTT. Its translation: CASSLRRDGDTQYF.

The chain has TRBV11-2 and TRBJ2-1, with a tentative D call TRBD1 (6 bases). CDR1 SGHAT and CDR2 FQNNGV come from the germline V gene. The CDR3 has 15 amino acids. The germline V and J ends were trimmed by 5 bases and 8 bases, with 19 bases remaining between them. The CDR3 DNA is TGTGCCAGCAGCCCTACCCCCCAGGGGCACCATGAGCAGTTCTTC. It is translated as CASSPTPQGHHEQFF.

The genes are TRBV2 and TRBJ1-2; D gene uncertain. This CDR3 region has 15 residues. Trimming removed 7 bases at V and 2 bases at J, with 17 bases between. Germline CDR1 is SNHLY and CDR2 is FYNNEI. The CDR3, as DNA: TGTGCCAGCACCCTCAACCGGGTCTCCAACTATGGCTACACCTTC. Protein product: CASTLNRVSNYGYTF.

The chain is built from TRBV2 and TRBJ2-2; D call uncertain. This CDR3 has 15 amino acids. Germline loops: CDR1 SNHLY, CDR2 FYNNEI. With 7 bases removed from V and 4 bases from J, the gap between germline ends came to 16 bases. CDR3 in DNA: TGTGCCAGCACTGATAGTTCCCCCGGCACCGGGGAGCTGTTTTTT. It yields the protein CASTDSSPGTGELFF.

The genes are TRBV11-3 and TRBJ1-5; tentatively, D is TRBD1 (5 bases). The germline V and J ends were trimmed by 5 bases and 6 bases, with 11 bases remaining between them. CDR3 length: 13 amino acids. The germline V gene encodes CDR1 SGHNT and CDR2 YENEEA. The CDR3 DNA reads as TGTGCCAGCAGCCTGGGGGAGGGTCAGCCCCAGCATTTT. This sequence encodes CASSLGEGQPQHF.

The chain employs TRBV6-5 and TRBJ1-1; 7 bases are shared with TRBD1. The CDR3 is made up of 13 amino acids. From germline, CDR1 is MNHEY and CDR2 SVGAGI. Trimming took 7 bases from V and 3 from J; bases not matched to a gene: 5. The CDR3 nucleotides are TGTGCCAGCAAGAGGGGGCGCGACACTGAAGCTTTCTTT. It translates to CASKRGRDTEAFF.

This rearrangement joins TRBV5-1 to TRBJ2-4, with TRBD1 identical over 8 bases. The CDR3 sequence is 17 residues long. Germline V gene lookup returns CDR1 SGHRS and CDR2 YFSETQ. Trimming removed 0 bases from V and 9 bases from J; junction bases left unmatched: 14. The DNA for the CDR3 is TGCGCCAGCAGCTTGGATTGGCCCAGGGGGCGCTTAAGCATTCAGTACTTC. It encodes CASSLDWPRGRLSIQYF.